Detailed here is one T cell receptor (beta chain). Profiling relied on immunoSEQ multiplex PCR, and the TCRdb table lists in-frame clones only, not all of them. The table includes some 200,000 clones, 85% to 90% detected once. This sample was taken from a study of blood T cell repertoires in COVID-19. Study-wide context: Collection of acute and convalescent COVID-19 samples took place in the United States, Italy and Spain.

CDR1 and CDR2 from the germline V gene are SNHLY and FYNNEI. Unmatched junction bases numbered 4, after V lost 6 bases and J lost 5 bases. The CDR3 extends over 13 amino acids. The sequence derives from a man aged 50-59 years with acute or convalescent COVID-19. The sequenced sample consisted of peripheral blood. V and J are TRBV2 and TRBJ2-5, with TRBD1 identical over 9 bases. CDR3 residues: CASRGTGRETQYF. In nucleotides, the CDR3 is TGTGCCAGCAGGGGGACAGGGAGGGAGACCCAGTACTTC.